Described below is a single T cell receptor (beta chain) sequence and its context. Its antigen remains unidentified. Sequenced by immunoSEQ multiplex PCR; TCRdb stores in-frame clones only, minus some. The top ten hold 1.2% of the sample, which has some 13,000 clones, about nine tenths seen once. Trimming stripped 6 bases from V and 0 bases from J, with 19 bases between. The germline gives CDR1 SNHLY, CDR2 FYNNEI. The CDR3 covers 17 residues. The data stem from a study of T cell clonotyping in hematopoietic cell transplantation. Study-wide points: Few recipient clonotypes overlapped donors; over 95% were de novo at given depth. Graft donor and pretransplant recipient Inverse Simpson Index values predicted broader posttransplant TCR diversity.

This TCR was recovered from a man aged 30 to 45 in good health. Some clones in this sample may be carry-over from other donors' samples. The chain joins TRBV2 to TRBJ2-3; perhaps TRBD2 as D (5 bases). The sequencing sample was made of peripheral blood mononuclear cells. As DNA, the CDR3 is TGTGCCAGCAGCCGATCCCTAGCAACCTTTAGCACAGATACGCAGTATTTT. Amino acids: CASSRSLATFSTDTQYF.